These 6 T cell receptor beta chains were sequenced from one sample in a study of Graves' ophthalmopathy and Graves' hyperthyroidism. TCR beta CDR3 regions were amplified from RNA transcripts. Second-round multiplex PCR came after a first-round RT-PCR that employed HTBI primers. Each CDR3 protein is one row after TCRdb ran MiXCR on the multiplex PCR reads. This sample has a few hundred thousand distinct CDR3 sequences; less than 40% occur once, and the top ten carry about 4%. The source material was peripheral blood or thyroid tissue (not recorded which). The receptor source for this set is an adult man with Graves' hyperthyroidism.

The chain carries TRBV5-5 and TRBJ1-2; TRBD1 agrees at 9 bases. The CDR3 contains 15 residues. Germline values: CDR1 SGHKS, CDR2 YYEKEE (reference sequence). V was pared by 3 bases and J by 7 bases, with 10 bases of the junction left unmatched. Here the CDR3 DNA reads TGTGCCAGCAGCTCCGCACTGACAGGGGGTCTTGGCTACACCTTC. Its protein is CASSSALTGGLGYTF.

This clonotype was seen just once. The chain joins TRBV7-8 to TRBJ2-5, with 8 nucleotides matching TRBD2. This CDR3 region has 14 residues. Germline-derived CDR1 and CDR2 are SGHVS and FQNEAQ. J gave up 7 bases and V 6 bases, and 10 bases lay outside the gene matches. CDR3 region: CASRATGGPGTQYF. CDR3 nucleotides: TGTGCCAGCAGGGCTACGGGGGGGCCGGGGACCCAGTACTTC.

CDR3 loop: CAISAGDRIHEQYF. As DNA, the CDR3 is TGTGCCATCAGTGCTGGAGACAGGATCCACGAGCAGTACTTC. The chain links TRBV10-3 to TRBJ2-7, with a tentative D call TRBD1 (6 bases). Germline CDR1 ENHRY, CDR2 SYGVKD. There are 14 residues in the CDR3. With 4 bases removed from V and 5 bases from J, the gap between germline ends came to 15 bases.

This clonotype has only a few counts. This sequence joins TRBV6-5 and TRBJ2-6; tentatively, D is TRBD2 (5 bases). With 7 bases removed from V and 2 bases from J, the gap between germline ends came to 24 bases. CDR3 size: 19 residues. The germline gives CDR1 MNHEY, CDR2 SVGAGI. CDR3 sequence: CASTESPLLGWAGANVLTF. CDR3 in DNA: TGTGCCAGCACCGAATCCCCCCTACTAGGGTGGGCTGGGGCCAACGTCCTGACTTTC.

There are many counts of this clonotype. The chain carries TRBV29-1 and TRBJ2-7, with D perhaps matching TRBD1 (6 bases). Germline V gene sequence: CDR1 SQVTM, CDR2 ANQGSEA. Trimming left V 4 bases short and J 3 bases short, with 10 bases between. CDR3 length: 12 residues. The CDR3: CSVGQAGYEQYF. CDR3 nucleotide sequence: TGCAGCGTTGGACAGGCGGGCTACGAGCAGTACTTC.

The chain combines TRBV7-6 with TRBJ2-7; D is perhaps TRBD1 (5 bases). The germline CDR1 and CDR2 sequences are SGHVS and FNYEAQ. V lost 6 bases to trimming and J lost 5 bases, with 20 bases between them. The CDR3 runs 15 residues. Written as DNA, the CDR3 is TGTGCCAGCAGTTCTATCCAGGGTCTCCTCAACGAGCAGTACTTC. This sequence encodes CASSSIQGLLNEQYF.